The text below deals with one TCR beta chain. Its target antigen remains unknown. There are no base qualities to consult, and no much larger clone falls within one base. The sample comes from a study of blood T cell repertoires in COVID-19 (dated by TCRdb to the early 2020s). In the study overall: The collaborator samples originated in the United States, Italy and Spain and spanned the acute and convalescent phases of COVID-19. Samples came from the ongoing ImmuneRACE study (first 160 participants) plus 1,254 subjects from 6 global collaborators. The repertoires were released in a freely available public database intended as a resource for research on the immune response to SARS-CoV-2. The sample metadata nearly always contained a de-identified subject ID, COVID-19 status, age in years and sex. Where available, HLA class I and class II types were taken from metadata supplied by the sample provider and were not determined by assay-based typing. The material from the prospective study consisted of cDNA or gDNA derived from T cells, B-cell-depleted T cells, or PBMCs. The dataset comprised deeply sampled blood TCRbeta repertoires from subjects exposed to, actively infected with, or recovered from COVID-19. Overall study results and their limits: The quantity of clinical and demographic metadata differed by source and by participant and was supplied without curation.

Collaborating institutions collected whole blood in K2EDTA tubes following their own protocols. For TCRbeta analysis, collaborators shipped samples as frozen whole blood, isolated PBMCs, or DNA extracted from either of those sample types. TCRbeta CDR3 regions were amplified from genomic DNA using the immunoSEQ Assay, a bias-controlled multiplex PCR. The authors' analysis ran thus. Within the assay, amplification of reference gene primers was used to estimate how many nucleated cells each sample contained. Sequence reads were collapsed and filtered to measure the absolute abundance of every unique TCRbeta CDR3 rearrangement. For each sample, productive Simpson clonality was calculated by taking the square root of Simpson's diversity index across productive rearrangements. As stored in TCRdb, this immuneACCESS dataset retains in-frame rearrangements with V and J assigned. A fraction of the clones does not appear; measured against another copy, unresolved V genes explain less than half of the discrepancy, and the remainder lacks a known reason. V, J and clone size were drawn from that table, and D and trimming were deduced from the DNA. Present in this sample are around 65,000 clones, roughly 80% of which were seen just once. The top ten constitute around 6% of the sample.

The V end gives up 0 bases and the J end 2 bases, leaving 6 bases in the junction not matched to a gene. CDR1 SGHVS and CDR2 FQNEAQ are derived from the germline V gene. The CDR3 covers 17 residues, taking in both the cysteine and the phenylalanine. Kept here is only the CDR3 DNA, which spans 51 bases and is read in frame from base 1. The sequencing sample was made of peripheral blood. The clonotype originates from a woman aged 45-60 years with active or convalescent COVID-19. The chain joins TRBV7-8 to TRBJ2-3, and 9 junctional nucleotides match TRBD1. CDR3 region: CASSLAGGQGLTDTQYF. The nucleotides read TGTGCCAGCAGCTTAGCGGGGGGACAGGGACTCACAGATACGCAGTATTTT.